This T cell receptor (beta chain) came from a study of T cell changes during pregnancy in multiple sclerosis. Assay: immunoSEQ multiplex PCR; the TCRdb copy retains only in-frame clones and omits some. The table lists fewer than 20,000 clones, 85% of them singletons. Germline V gene data show CDR1 as MNHEY and CDR2 as SMNVEV (reference sequence). V lost 8 bases and J lost 2, with 13 bases in between. There are 14 residues in the CDR3. The specimen was CD8+ T cells from peripheral blood mononuclear cells, collected after pregnancy. This TCR was sampled from a female donor with multiple sclerosis, enrolled in a pregnancy study. The J gene is TRBJ2-1, the V gene TRBV27; the D gene is possibly TRBD2 (6 bases). CDR3 nucleotides: TGTGCCAGCTCCGGGGTAGCGGCCTACAATGAGCAGTTCTTC. Translating gives CASSGVAAYNEQFF.